This T cell receptor beta chain was sequenced for a study of CD8+ T cells in alopecia areata. As to treatment: oral pan-JAK inhibitor, 5-10 mg twice daily. RNA extraction and reverse transcription yielded cDNA as sequencing template. Data came from immunoSEQ multiplex PCR; TCRdb stores just in-frame clones and leaves some out. The profile shows 200,000 to 250,000 clones, around two fifths of them singletons. The source material was CD4+ T cells sorted from blood, sampled around week 37, from a patient treated with tofacitinib. This receptor was identified in a human donor with alopecia areata.

The CDR3 reads CASSLGDTYEQYF. The CDR3 nucleotides are TGCGCCAGCAGCTTGGGGGACACCTACGAGCAGTACTTC. J is TRBJ2-7 and V is TRBV5-1; a possible D gene is TRBD1 (6 bases). Trimming removed 0 bases at V and 2 bases at J, with 6 bases between. Germline V gene sequence: CDR1 SGHRS, CDR2 YFSETQ. The CDR3 has 13 residues.